Listed here are 22 T cell receptor beta chains from one sample, sequenced in a study of siplizumab effects on memory and regulatory T cells. Measured with immunoSEQ multiplex PCR; TCRdb has only the in-frame clones, and not every one. The sample gives about 110,000 clones, roughly 92% of which show up once; 1.3% is in the top ten. Sequencing was carried out using CD4+ T cells sorted from blood. All receptors derive from a human donor in good health.

This sequence joins TRBV18 and TRBJ2-5, with 9 positions matching TRBD2. J lost 2 bases, V lost 4 bases, and 8 bases had no gene match. The germline gives CDR1 KGHSH, CDR2 LQKENI. This CDR3 is built from 16 residues. CDR3 DNA: TGTGCCAGCTCACGAAGCCCGACTAGCGGTCAAGAGACCCAGTACTTC. Translated: CASSRSPTSGQETQYF.

The chain joins TRBV5-1 to TRBJ1-2; 9 positions match TRBD1. Germline V gene data show CDR1 as SGHRS and CDR2 as YFSETQ. The CDR3 has 16 amino acids. The V and J ends lost 5 bases and 8 bases, in that order; junction bases with no gene match: 16. Here the CDR3 DNA reads TGCGCCAGCAGAATCAGGACAGGGGTGGAAGGTGGCGGCTACACCTTC. This translates into CASRIRTGVEGGGYTF.

V is TRBV5-5 and J is TRBJ2-3, with TRBD2 matching 10 bases. The V and J ends lost 4 bases and 6 bases, in that order; junction bases with no gene match: 11. CDR1 and CDR2 (germline): SGHKS, YYEKEE (reference sequence). This CDR3 is 16 amino acids long. DNA of the CDR3: TGTGCCAGCAGCCCCATGCTGCTAGCGGGAGCCGATACGCAGTATTTT. Its protein is CASSPMLLAGADTQYF.

V is TRBV5-1 and J is TRBJ2-1; D tentatively fits TRBD1 or TRBD2 (5 bases each). Trimming took 2 bases from V and 5 from J, leaving 11 bases between them. Per germline, CDR1 SGHRS and CDR2 YFSETQ. This CDR3 is built from 14 residues. CDR3 DNA: TGCGCCAGCAGCTTTGACGAGGGGCACAATGAGCAGTTCTTC. Amino acid sequence: CASSFDEGHNEQFF.

The chain recombines TRBV5-4 with TRBJ2-5; 9 bases are shared with TRBD1. The CDR3 spans 14 residues. With V trimmed by 4 bases and J by 5 bases, 6 bases remained unmatched. The germline V gene encodes CDR1 SGHNT and CDR2 YYREEE (reference sequence). CDR3 DNA sequence: TGTGCCAGCAGCCGGCGGACAGGGGATGAGACCCAGTACTTC. Protein sequence: CASSRRTGDETQYF.

This chain connects TRBV5-6 to TRBJ2-3; D not certain. This CDR3 spans 12 amino acids. V lost 4 bases to trimming and J lost 11 bases, with 14 bases between them. Germline CDR1 is SGHDT and CDR2 is YYEEEE. CDR3: CASSPWAEKQYF. The CDR3 nucleotides are TGTGCCAGCAGCCCTTGGGCAGAAAAGCAGTATTTT.

The V and J genes are TRBV11-2 and TRBJ1-2; 8 bases are a match to TRBD1. This CDR3 spans 17 amino acids. After removal of 4 bases from V and 0 bases from J, the junction contained 10 bases not matched to a gene. Germline values: CDR1 SGHAT, CDR2 FQNNGV. CDR3: CASSSRIGTGANYGYTF. CDR3 in DNA: TGTGCCAGCAGCTCCAGGATCGGGACAGGAGCTAACTATGGCTACACCTTC.

The chain combines TRBV7-3 with TRBJ2-3, with 9 bases lining up with TRBD2. Per the germline V gene, CDR1 is SGHTA and CDR2 is FQGTGA. The CDR3 extends over 18 amino acids. V dropped 2 bases and J dropped 0; count of bases not matched to a gene: 9. The CDR3 region is CASSLVAGGALSTDTQYF. The CDR3 nucleotides are TGTGCCAGCAGCTTAGTTGCGGGAGGGGCCTTAAGCACAGATACGCAGTATTTT.

This clone was observed a single time. The chain couples TRBV9 to TRBJ1-4, with a possible D match to TRBD1 (5 bases). CDR1 is SGDLS, CDR2 YYNGEE, per germline. The CDR3 has 14 amino acids. Trimming removed 0 bases from V and 8 bases from J, with 11 bases in between. CDR3 loop: CASSVGGLGEKLFF. The DNA for the CDR3 is TGTGCCAGCAGCGTAGGGGGACTTGGAGAAAAACTGTTTTTT. Complete variable domain (other parts from reference TRBV9 and TRBJ1-4): DSGVTQTPKHLITATGQRVTLRCSPRSGDLSVYWYQQSLDQGLQFLIQYYNGEERAKGNILERFSAQQFPDLHSELNLSSLELGDSALYFCASSVGGLGEKLFFGSGTQLSVL.

The chain joins TRBV4-1 to TRBJ1-2; 8 bases line up with TRBD1. Trimming at V came to 4 bases and at J to 4 bases, leaving 8 bases not matched to a gene. CDR1 and CDR2 from the germline V gene are MGHRA and YSYEKL. The CDR3 consists of 15 residues. In nucleotides, the CDR3 is TGCGCCAGCAGCCGAGAGACAGGGGAACGCTATGGCTACACCTTC. Amino acid sequence: CASSRETGERYGYTF.

The chain employs TRBV6-5 and TRBJ2-5; TRBD1 agrees at 10 bases. The CDR3 loop spans 15 amino acids. In germline, CDR1 is MNHEY, CDR2 SVGAGI. Trimming took 8 bases from V and 2 from J; bases not matched to a gene: 8. Here the CDR3 DNA reads TGTGCCAGCCTTACCCGGGACAGGGGACAAGAGACCCAGTACTTC. Encoded protein: CASLTRDRGQETQYF.

This chain connects TRBV19 to TRBJ1-2, with 7 positions matching TRBD1. J gave up 4 bases and V 4 bases, and 9 bases lay outside the gene matches. CDR1 is LNHDA, CDR2 SQIVND, per germline (reference sequence). CDR3 length: 15 residues. The CDR3 DNA is TGTGCCAGTAGTACGACAGGGATACTTGTCTATGGCTACACCTTC. Amino acids: CASSTTGILVYGYTF.

The chain couples TRBV18 to TRBJ2-5; 8 positions match TRBD2. This CDR3 comprises 15 residues. The germline gives CDR1 KGHSH, CDR2 LQKENI. V shed 8 bases and J 0 bases; nucleotides not matched to a gene: 8. DNA of the CDR3: TGTGCCAGCGCTACTAGCGGCCCCTACCAAGAGACCCAGTACTTC. Translation gives CASATSGPYQETQYF.

This clone showed up just a few times. The rearrangement uses TRBV2 and TRBJ1-2, with 9 bases that match TRBD1. CDR3 length equals 13 residues. Trimming cost V 6 bases and J 8 bases; bases outside gene matches: 7. Germline values: CDR1 SNHLY, CDR2 FYNNEI. The CDR3, as DNA: TGTGCCAGCAGAGAGGACAGGGGAGGAGGCTACACCTTC. It is translated as CASREDRGGGYTF.

Details on this clone: The junction differs from germline at one of its ends, possibly a read error. The chain combines TRBV25-1 with TRBJ2-5, with 9 bases aligning to TRBD1. Germline-derived CDR1 and CDR2 are MGHDK and SYGVNS. The CDR3 covers 11 residues. CDR3 nucleotide sequence: TGTGCCAGCAGGAACCGGGACAGGGAGGACTTC. Translated: CASRNRDREDF.

This sequence joins TRBV19 and TRBJ1-2; D gene ambiguous. The V gene's germline CDR1 is LNHDA and CDR2 SQIVND (reference sequence). The CDR3 sequence is 12 residues long. With 3 bases removed from V and 8 bases from J, the gap between germline ends came to 10 bases. CDR3 loop: CASSIEGKGYTF. The DNA for the CDR3 is TGTGCCAGTAGTATTGAAGGGAAGGGCTACACCTTC.

The chain joins TRBV25-1 to TRBJ2-1; D ambiguous. CDR1 and CDR2 (germline): MGHDK, SYGVNS. V lost 0 bases to trimming and J lost 4 bases, with 16 bases between them. The CDR3 extends over 17 amino acids. The CDR3 DNA reads TGTGCCAGCAGTGAATATGGAGCAGGCCAGACTTACAATGAGCAGTTCTTC. It encodes CASSEYGAGQTYNEQFF. Variable domain in full (rest from reference TRBV25-1 and TRBJ2-1): EADIYQTPRYLVIGTGKKITLECSQTMGHDKMYWYQQDPGMELHLIHYSYGVNSTEKGDLSSESTVSRIRTEHFPLTLESARPSHTSQYLCASSEYGAGQTYNEQFFGPGTRLTVL.

V is TRBV28 and J is TRBJ1-1, with TRBD1 as a possible D gene (6 bases). This CDR3 spans 14 amino acids. CDR1 is MDHEN and CDR2 is SYDVKM in the germline V gene. V was trimmed by 5 bases and J by 1 base, leaving 11 bases between them. CDR3 in DNA: TGTGCCAGCAGTCCCTGGACAGAGAACACTGAAGCTTTCTTT. Its translation: CASSPWTENTEAFF.

The chain is built from TRBV15 and TRBJ1-5; D unclear. The V gene lost 3 bases and the J gene lost 6 bases, with 9 bases spanning the gap. This CDR3 region has 13 residues. Germline lookup yields CDR1 LNHNV and CDR2 YYDKDF (reference sequence). The DNA for the CDR3 is TGTGCCACCAGCAGGGACGAGGGTCAGCCCCAGCATTTT. Translating gives CATSRDEGQPQHF.

The rearrangement links TRBV7-2 to TRBJ2-2; D is unresolved. CDR3 length equals 15 residues. Germline loops: CDR1 SGHTA, CDR2 FQGNSA. V lost 5 bases to trimming and J lost 0 bases, with 10 bases between them. The CDR3, as DNA: TGTGCCAGCAGCCTAAACAGTCCGAACACCGGGGAGCTGTTTTTT. Translated, it gives CASSLNSPNTGELFF.

This rearrangement joins TRBV11-2 to TRBJ2-5; D is ambiguous. Germline CDR1 and CDR2: SGHAT and FQNNGV. The CDR3 totals 12 residues. The V end lost 3 bases, the J end lost 2 bases, and 4 bases lay between the germline ends. CDR3 sequence: CASSFGQETQYF. CDR3 DNA: TGTGCCAGCAGCTTTGGACAAGAGACCCAGTACTTC.

The chain uses TRBV7-2 and TRBJ1-5; possible D gene TRBD1, 5 bases. Trimming left V 5 bases short and J 5 bases short, with 10 bases between. Per the germline V gene, CDR1 is SGHTA and CDR2 is FQGNSA. The CDR3 is 13 residues long. DNA for the CDR3: TGTGCCAGCAGCACCGGGGGGGATCAGCCCCAGCATTTT. Protein sequence: CASSTGGDQPQHF.